This T cell receptor (beta chain) was observed in a study of blood T cell repertoires in COVID-19. Study at large: T cells, B-cell-depleted T cells, or PBMCs supplied cDNA or gDNA.

Original methodology: Amplifying reference gene primers gave estimates of nucleated cell counts. Repertoires were generated with immunoSEQ multiplex PCR, while TCRdb's copy carries only in-frame clones and drops some. D and trimming were read from the DNA, whereas the V and J calls and clone size are those reported in that table. The sample carries around 340,000 clones, roughly 85% recorded once. This CDR3 contains 16 residues. Trimming shortened V by 0 bases and J by 7 bases, and 13 bases separated the two germline ends. From germline, CDR1 is MNHEY and CDR2 SVGAGI. The TCR comes from a woman in her forties with acute COVID-19. The gene calls are TRBV6-5 and TRBJ1-6; D not resolved. Sequencing was carried out using PBMCs or T cells enriched from blood (not recorded which). The CDR3 bases are TGTGCCAGCAGTTACTCGATCTTACAGCCGAATTCACCCCTCCACTTT. Encoded protein: CASSYSILQPNSPLHF.